This T cell receptor beta chain was identified in a study of regulatory T cells in long-lasting Graves disease. Notes on this clonotype: Antigen: not known.

Study-wide results and limits: Favored gene segments in persistent disease were TRBV28, TRBJ1-2 and TRBJ2-5. New patients shared 966 public clonotypes, fewer than the approximately 3,000 shared by persistent patients.

Construction of TCR beta libraries relied on iRepertoire HTBI primers and on Arm-PCR targeting CDR3 regions. TCRdb called the multiplex PCR reads again in MiXCR, with one record for every CDR3 protein. The sample has about 240,000 distinct CDR3 sequences, around 20% seen once. Stated time point: newly diagnosed GD, antithyroid drugs for less than 3 months. Construction of the TCR library relied on RNA isolated from PBMCs. CDR1 MNHNS and CDR2 SASEGT come from the germline V gene. Trimming left V 7 bases short and J 1 base short, with 13 bases between. The CDR3 loop spans 14 amino acids. The receptor was derived from a female donor with Graves disease. Sequencing used peripheral blood mononuclear cells (PBMCs), obtained at new diagnosis, from a patient treated with antithyroid drugs. V and J are TRBV6-1 and TRBJ1-1; perhaps TRBD1 as D (5 bases). CDR3 DNA sequence: TGTGCCAGCATAGGATGGGGCGCGAACACTGAAGCTTTCTTT. The encoded protein is CASIGWGANTEAFF.